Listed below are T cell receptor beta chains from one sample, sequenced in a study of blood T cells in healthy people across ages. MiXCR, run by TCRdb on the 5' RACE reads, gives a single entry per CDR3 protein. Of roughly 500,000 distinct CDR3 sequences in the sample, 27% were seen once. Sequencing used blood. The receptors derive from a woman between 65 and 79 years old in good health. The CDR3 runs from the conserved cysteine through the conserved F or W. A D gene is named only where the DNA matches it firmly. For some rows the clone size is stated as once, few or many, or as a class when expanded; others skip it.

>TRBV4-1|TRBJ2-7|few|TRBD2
CASSHTAGGPYEQYF
TGCGCCAGCAGCCATACAGCGGGGGGGCCGTACGAGCAGTACTTC
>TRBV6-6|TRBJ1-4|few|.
CASSQTPRGEKLFF
TGTGCCAGCAGTCAAACGCCAAGGGGGGAAAAACTGTTTTTT
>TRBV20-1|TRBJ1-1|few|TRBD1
CSALAGTGRGVTTEAFF
TGCAGTGCTTTAGCCGGGACAGGGAGGGGAGTGACCACTGAAGCTTTCTTT
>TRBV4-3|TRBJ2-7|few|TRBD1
CASSQDYRGLEQYF
TGCGCCAGCAGCCAAGACTACAGGGGGCTTGAGCAGTACTTC
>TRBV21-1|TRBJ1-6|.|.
CASSPRGDPTF
TGTGCCAGCAGCCCCCGTGGCGATCCAACCTTT
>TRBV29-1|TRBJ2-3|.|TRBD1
CSVGGQGSTDTRYF
TGCAGCGTGGGGGGACAGGGGAGCACAGATACGCGGTATTTT
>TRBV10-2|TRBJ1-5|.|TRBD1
CASKQGAPGANTYSNQPQHF
TGCGCCAGCAAACAGGGGGCCCCTGGGGCCAACACTTATAGCAATCAGCCCCAGCATTTT
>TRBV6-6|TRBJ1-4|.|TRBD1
CASSDRAHREKLFF
TGTGCCAGCAGTGACAGGGCCCATAGAGAAAAACTGTTTTTT
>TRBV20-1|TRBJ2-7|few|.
CSASRRVYEQYF
TGCAGTGCTAGTCGTAGAGTCTACGAGCAGTACTTC
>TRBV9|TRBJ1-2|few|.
CASSVEGSYGYTF
TGTGCCAGCAGCGTAGAAGGGTCCTATGGCTACACCTTC
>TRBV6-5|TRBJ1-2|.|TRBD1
CASSYSTGSNYGYTF
TGTGCCAGCAGTTACTCGACAGGGTCTAACTATGGCTACACCTTC
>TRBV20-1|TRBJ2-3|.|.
CSARDGRRYSTDTQYF
TGCAGTGCTAGAGATGGTAGACGGTATAGCACAGATACGCAGTATTTT
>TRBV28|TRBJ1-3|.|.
CASSFGSGGGNTIYF
TGTGCCAGCAGTTTCGGGTCTGGGGGTGGAAACACCATATATTTT
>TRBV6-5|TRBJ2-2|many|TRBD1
CASSYSRDRGNTGELFF
TGTGCCAGCAGTTACTCGAGGGACAGGGGCAACACCGGGGAGCTGTTTTTT
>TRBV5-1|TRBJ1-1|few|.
CASTLRGWRVDTEAFF
TGCGCCAGCACCCTAAGGGGATGGAGGGTGGACACTGAAGCTTTCTTT
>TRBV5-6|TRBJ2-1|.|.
CASSFSWSPSNEQFF
TGTGCCAGCAGCTTTTCTTGGTCTCCGAGCAATGAGCAGTTCTTC
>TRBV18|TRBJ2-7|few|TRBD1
CASSPHSGGEQYF
TGTGCCAGCTCACCTCATTCAGGGGGCGAGCAGTACTTC
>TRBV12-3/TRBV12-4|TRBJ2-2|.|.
CASRSWFNTGELFF
TGTGCCAGCAGGTCGTGGTTCAACACCGGGGAGCTGTTTTTT
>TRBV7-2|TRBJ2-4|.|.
CASSRTGLEAKNIQYF
TGTGCCAGCAGCAGGACAGGACTAGAGGCCAAAAACATTCAGTACTTC
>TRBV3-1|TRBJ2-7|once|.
CASSPGGLPHYEQYF
TGTGCCAGCAGCCCCGGGGGACTTCCTCATTACGAGCAGTACTTC
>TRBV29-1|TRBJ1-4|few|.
CSVTDGGGEELFF
TGCAGCGTTACTGACGGTGGGGGTGAGGAACTGTTTTTT
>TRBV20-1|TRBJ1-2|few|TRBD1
CSARDTLGGHRGGYTF
TGCAGTGCTAGAGATACTTTGGGGGGACACAGGGGCGGTTACACCTTC
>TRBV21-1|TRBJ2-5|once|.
CASSGALKTQETQYF
TGTGCCAGCAGCGGGGCGTTAAAGACGCAAGAGACCCAGTACTTC
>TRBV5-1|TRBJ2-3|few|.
CASSLGHTDTQYF
TGCGCCAGCAGCTTGGGCCATACAGATACGCAGTATTTT
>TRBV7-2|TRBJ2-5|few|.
CASSQDRYQETQYF
TGTGCCAGCAGTCAGGACCGGTACCAAGAGACCCAGTACTTC
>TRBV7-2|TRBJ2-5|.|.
CASSLPGGYETQYF
TGTGCCAGCAGCCTTCCAGGAGGGTACGAGACCCAGTACTTC
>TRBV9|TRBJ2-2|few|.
CASAYMITGELFF
TGTGCCAGCGCCTACATGATCACCGGGGAGCTGTTTTTT
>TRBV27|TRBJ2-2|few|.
CASSRQVVAGELFF
TGTGCCAGCAGTCGACAGGTAGTGGCCGGGGAGCTGTTTTTT
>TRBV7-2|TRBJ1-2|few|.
CASSYSDRTGYTF
TGTGCCAGCAGCTATTCGGACAGAACTGGCTACACCTTC
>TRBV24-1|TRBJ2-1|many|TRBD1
CATSDPRDSNEQFF
TGTGCCACCAGTGACCCCCGGGACAGCAATGAGCAGTTCTTC
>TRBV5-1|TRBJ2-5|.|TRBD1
CASSVTQGGQETQYF
TGCGCCAGCAGCGTCACACAGGGGGGACAAGAGACCCAGTACTTC
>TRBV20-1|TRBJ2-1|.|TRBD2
CSARWSTGGKNERFF
TGCAGTGCTAGGTGGTCGACGGGGGGAAAGAATGAGCGGTTCTTC
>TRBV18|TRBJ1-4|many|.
CASSPPGANEKLFF
TGTGCCAGCAGTCCCCCCGGGGCTAATGAAAAACTGTTTTTT
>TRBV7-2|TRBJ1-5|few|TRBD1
CASSPNRGQPQHF
TGTGCCAGCAGCCCCAACAGGGGGCAGCCCCAGCATTTT
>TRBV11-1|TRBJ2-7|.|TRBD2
CASSLARASGGIYEQYF
TGTGCCAGCAGCTTAGCCCGGGCTAGCGGGGGGATCTACGAGCAGTACTTC
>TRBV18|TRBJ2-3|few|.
CASSPGGVPDTQYF
TGTGCCAGCTCACCAGGGGGCGTCCCAGATACGCAGTATTTT
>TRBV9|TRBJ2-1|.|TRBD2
CASSALAGNYNEQFF
TGTGCCAGCAGCGCATTAGCGGGCAACTACAATGAGCAGTTCTTC
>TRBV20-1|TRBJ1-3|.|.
CSATVGAPFSGNTIYF
TGCAGTGCTACCGTGGGAGCTCCATTCTCTGGAAACACCATATATTTT
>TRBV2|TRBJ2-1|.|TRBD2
CASSEQGLEIYEQFF
TGTGCCAGCAGTGAGCAGGGACTAGAGATCTATGAGCAGTTCTTC
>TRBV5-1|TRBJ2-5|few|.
CAGSFGQPQETQYF
TGCGCCGGCAGCTTTGGACAGCCTCAAGAGACCCAGTACTTC
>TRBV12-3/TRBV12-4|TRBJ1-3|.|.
CASSLEFTSGNTIYF
TGTGCCAGCAGTTTGGAGTTTACCTCTGGAAACACCATATATTTT
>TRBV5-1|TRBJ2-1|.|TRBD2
CASSQAPAGAYNEQFF
TGCGCCAGCAGCCAAGCTCCAGCGGGGGCCTACAATGAGCAGTTCTTC
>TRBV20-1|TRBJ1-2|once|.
CSARVSGDFGYTF
TGCAGTGCTAGAGTATCAGGGGATTTTGGCTACACCTTC
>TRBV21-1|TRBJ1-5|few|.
CASSRRGRVYQPKHF
TGTGCCAGCAGCCGTCGGGGCAGGGTGTATCAGCCCAAGCATTTT
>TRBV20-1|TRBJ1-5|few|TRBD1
CSAGIDRDQPQHF
TGCAGTGCTGGTATCGACAGGGATCAGCCCCAGCATTTT
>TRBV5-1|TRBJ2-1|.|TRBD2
CASSAGRGLSSDEQFF
TGCGCCAGCAGCGCCGGTAGGGGACTATCCTCCGATGAGCAGTTCTTC
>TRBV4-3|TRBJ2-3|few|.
CASSQPGADTQYF
TGCGCCAGCAGCCAACCTGGGGCAGATACGCAGTATTTT
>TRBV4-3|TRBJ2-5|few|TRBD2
CASSQGPEGRVETQYF
TGCGCCAGCAGCCAAGGCCCAGAGGGGAGGGTAGAGACCCAGTACTTC
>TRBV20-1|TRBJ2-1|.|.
CSASLLAWDNEQFF
TGCAGTGCTAGTCTTCTAGCGTGGGACAATGAGCAGTTCTTC
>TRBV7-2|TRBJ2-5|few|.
CASSLAVGFQETQYF
TGTGCCAGCAGCTTAGCTGTCGGATTCCAAGAGACCCAGTACTTC
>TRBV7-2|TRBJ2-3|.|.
CASSLQASGVADTQYF
TGTGCCAGCAGCTTACAGGCTAGTGGGGTTGCAGATACGCAGTATTTT
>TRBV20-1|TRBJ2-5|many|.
CSASSQETQYF
TGCAGTGCTAGCAGTCAAGAGACCCAGTACTTC
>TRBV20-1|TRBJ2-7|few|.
CSARDPSTSSYEQYF
TGCAGTGCTAGAGACCCAAGTACCTCCTCCTACGAGCAGTACTTC
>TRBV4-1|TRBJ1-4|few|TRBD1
CASYPERGGRNEKLFF
TGCGCCAGCTACCCCGAACGAGGGGGCCGAAATGAAAAACTGTTTTTT